In this sample, the clone carrying this T cell receptor (beta chain) turned up a few times. The antigen is unknown. Only in-frame clones appear in the TCRdb table, and some are missing; sequencing was by immunoSEQ multiplex PCR. In the table there are 87,000 or so clones, about 88% of which are singletons. This entry is derived from a study of T cell responses to AZD1222 COVID-19 vaccine. Study-wide points: White British ancestry dominated among donors, who included more females, and clonal diversity was possibly underestimated. Only a handful of AZD1222 recipients, several in all, had baseline seropositivity.

Germline CDR1 and CDR2: SGHVS and FQNEAQ. The V end lost 5 bases, the J end lost 3 bases, and 4 bases lay between the germline ends. The CDR3 loop spans 11 amino acids. This receptor was obtained from an adult in good health. V usage is TRBV7-8 and J usage is TRBJ1-1; unclear D gene. Here the sequenced sample was peripheral blood, taken on day 0 of AZD1222 vaccination. CDR3 in amino acids: CASSPDTEAFF. The DNA for the CDR3 is TGTGCCAGCAGCCCTGACACTGAAGCTTTCTTT.